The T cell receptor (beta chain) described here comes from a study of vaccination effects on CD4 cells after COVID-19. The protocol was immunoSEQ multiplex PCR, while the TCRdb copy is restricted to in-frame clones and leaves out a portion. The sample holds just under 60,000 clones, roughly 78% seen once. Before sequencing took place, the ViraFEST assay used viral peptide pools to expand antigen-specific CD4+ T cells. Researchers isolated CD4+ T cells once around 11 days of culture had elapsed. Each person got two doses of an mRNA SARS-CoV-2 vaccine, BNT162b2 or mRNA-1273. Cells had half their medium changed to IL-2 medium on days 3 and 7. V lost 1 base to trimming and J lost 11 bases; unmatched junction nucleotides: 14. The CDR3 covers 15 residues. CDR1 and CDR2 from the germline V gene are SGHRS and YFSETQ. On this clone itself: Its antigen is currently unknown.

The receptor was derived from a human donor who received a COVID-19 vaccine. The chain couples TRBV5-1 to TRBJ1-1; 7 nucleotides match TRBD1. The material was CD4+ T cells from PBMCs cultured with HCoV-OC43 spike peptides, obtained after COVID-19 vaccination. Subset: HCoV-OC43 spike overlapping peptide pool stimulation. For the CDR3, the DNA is TGCGCCAGCAGCTTGTCGGGGACAGCGCTGGTTGGCGCTTTCTTT. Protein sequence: CASSLSGTALVGAFF.